This T cell receptor beta chain was found in a study of T cells after yellow fever vaccination. This CDR3 contains 11 residues. V was clipped by 10 bases and J by 5 bases, with 11 bases between them. The germline V gene has CDR1 ENHRY and CDR2 SYGVKD. Overall study results and limits: Subsequent to the booster, the majority of primary-vaccination clones reappeared (roughly 97% CD4, about 90% CD8).

Concerning this clonotype itself: Its antigen remains unidentified.

It was through 5'RACE template switching that TCR cDNA was made, with a universal primer site and UMIs added. One entry per CDR3 protein, called by TCRdb with MiXCR from the 5' RACE reads. The sample has about 630,000 distinct CDR3 sequences, over 9% seen once. Sequenced material: PBMCs, taken on the day of the yellow fever booster vaccination. This TCR was recovered from a man younger than 45 who received the YFV17D yellow fever vaccine. The V gene is TRBV10-3, the J gene TRBJ1-1, with no clear D. The CDR3 bases are TGTGCCACCCGAAGGGAGACTGAAGCTTTCTTT. It is translated as CATRRETEAFF.